This TCR beta chain was profiled in a study of OX40 agonist ivuxolimab in advanced cancers. Study details: Patients were treated with ivuxolimab, an agonistic anti-OX40 (CD134) antibody.

Study findings and constraints: Certain nonresponders likewise exhibited a low normalized T-cell clonal expansion. Within 6 weeks, CD4+ and CD8+ blood T cells expanded clonally at 0.1 to 3.0 mg/kg.

The CDR3 loop spans 13 amino acids. Germline V gene lookup returns CDR1 KGHSY and CDR2 FQNENV. V was trimmed by 1 base and J by 0 bases, leaving 1 base between them. A note on this clone: The target antigen is unknown.

The data were produced by immunoSEQ multiplex PCR, yet TCRdb's version contains in-frame clones alone and is incomplete. The table lists roughly 60,000 clones, around 85% of them singletons. People who had autoimmune disease history or systemic immunosuppression were excluded. The genes are TRBV16 and TRBJ1-5; D gene unclear. The source of this sequence is an adult with an advanced solid tumor such as melanoma, head and neck, liver or kidney cancer. The material was CD4+ or CD8+ T cells sorted from blood, obtained in a trial of the OX40 agonist ivuxolimab. In DNA form, the CDR3 reads TGTGCCAGCAGCCAATTTAGCAATCAGCCCCAGCATTTT. This codes for CASSQFSNQPQHF.